The 12 T cell receptor beta chains presented below share a single source sample, sequenced in a study of blood T cell repertoires in COVID-19. Profiled with immunoSEQ multiplex PCR; TCRdb holds only in-frame clones, not every one. The profile covers 250,000 to 300,000 clones, with nearly 90% appearing a single time and 0.8% to 1% taken by the ten largest. Sequenced: PBMCs or T cells enriched from blood (not recorded which). These TCRs come from a woman aged 25 to 39 who had recovered from COVID-19.

The genes are TRBV28 and TRBJ1-1; no reliable D call. Germline lookup yields CDR1 MDHEN and CDR2 SYDVKM. The ends were cut back, 8 bases at V and 4 bases at J, with 14 bases in the middle. This CDR3 is 13 amino acids long. The CDR3 loop is CASLRGYITEAFF. The DNA of the CDR3 is TGTGCCAGCCTACGGGGTTATATCACTGAAGCTTTCTTT.

The V gene is TRBV5-1, the J gene TRBJ1-2; no reliable D call. CDR1 SGHRS and CDR2 YFSETQ come from the germline V gene. V dropped 2 bases and J dropped 2 bases, with 10 bases sitting between them. The CDR3 loop spans 14 amino acids. CDR3: CASSFTAGNYGYTF. CDR3 bases: TGCGCCAGCAGCTTCACGGCAGGAAACTATGGCTACACCTTC.

This clone was seen once. The gene calls are TRBV28 and TRBJ2-7, with 7 bases identical to TRBD1. The junction had 14 bases not matched to a gene; V was cut back by 6 bases and J by 3 bases. Germline assignment: CDR1 MDHEN and CDR2 SYDVKM. This CDR3 region has 16 residues. The CDR3 spells CASRADRESSDYEQYF. CDR3 bases: TGTGCCAGCAGAGCTGACAGGGAATCCTCCGACTACGAGCAGTACTTC.

The chain is built from TRBV2 and TRBJ1-2; no definite D call. The germline V gene encodes CDR1 SNHLY and CDR2 FYNNEI. The CDR3 covers 10 residues. Trimming removed 3 bases at V and 8 bases at J, with 4 bases between. The CDR3 DNA is TGTGCCAGCAGTGATATAGGCTACACCTTC. Translation gives CASSDIGYTF.

The chain combines TRBV7-9 with TRBJ2-2; D remains ambiguous. Germline CDR1 is SEHNR and CDR2 is FQNEAQ (reference sequence). The V gene lost 5 bases and the J gene lost 4 bases, with 8 bases spanning the gap. The CDR3 is 13 residues long. For the CDR3, the DNA is TGTGCCAGCAGCCCTAGTGGCACCGGGGAGCTGTTTTTT. The encoded protein is CASSPSGTGELFF.

The J gene is TRBJ1-5, the V gene TRBV27; no definite D call. Germline assignment: CDR1 MNHEY and CDR2 SMNVEV (reference sequence). The germline V and J ends were trimmed by 0 bases and 7 bases, with 10 bases remaining between them. The CDR3 loop spans 14 amino acids. The CDR3 sequence is CASSLSYNGQPQHF. DNA for the CDR3: TGTGCCAGCAGTTTATCGTACAACGGGCAGCCCCAGCATTTT.

The chain links TRBV9 to TRBJ2-1, with 13 bases aligning to TRBD2. With 0 bases clipped from V and 2 bases from J, the junction kept 8 bases outside the gene matches. This CDR3 comprises 19 residues. Germline values: CDR1 SGDLS, CDR2 YYNGEE. The CDR3 DNA follows: TGTGCCAGCAGCGTAGGACTAGCGGGGGGTTTTAGGACCTACAATGAGCAGTTCTTC. Translation: CASSVGLAGGFRTYNEQFF.

The rearrangement links TRBV2 to TRBJ1-1, with TRBD1 as a possible D gene (5 bases). The CDR3 loop spans 18 amino acids. Germline CDR1 reads SNHLY; CDR2 reads FYNNEI. V was pared by 6 bases and J by 0 bases, with 23 bases between. The CDR3 loop reads CASSPWGSGPLLNTEAFF. The DNA for the CDR3 is TGTGCCAGCAGCCCTTGGGGATCAGGGCCCCTCCTGAACACTGAAGCTTTCTTT.

The chain combines TRBV19 with TRBJ1-5; 7 positions match TRBD1. CDR3 length equals 15 residues. In germline, CDR1 is LNHDA, CDR2 SQIVND (reference sequence). V shed 5 bases and J 3 bases; nucleotides not matched to a gene: 7. For the CDR3, the DNA is TGTGCCAGTAGTCCTGGACAGGTTATCAATCAGCCCCAGCATTTT. This gives the protein CASSPGQVINQPQHF.

This chain links TRBV28 with TRBJ2-7; D is unclear. This CDR3 has 16 amino acids. Trimming stripped 3 bases from V and 1 base from J, with 16 bases between. Germline CDR1 MDHEN, CDR2 SYDVKM. The CDR3 sequence: CASSFSGHQPSYEQYF. Here the CDR3 DNA reads TGTGCCAGCAGTTTTTCAGGTCACCAGCCGTCCTACGAGCAGTACTTC.

This clone was detected only once. The CDR3 spells CASSPGQGAGKLFF. The CDR3 nucleotides are TGTGCCAGTAGTCCCGGACAGGGGGCTGGAAAACTGTTTTTT. The rearrangement links TRBV19 to TRBJ1-4; the match to TRBD1 covers 11 bases. CDR1 and CDR2 (germline): LNHDA, SQIVND (reference sequence). The CDR3 length is 14 residues. V shed 5 bases and J 10 bases; nucleotides not matched to a gene: 6.

The chain combines TRBV5-1 with TRBJ1-3, with 7 bases fitting TRBD1. Germline V lookup: CDR1 SGHRS, CDR2 YFSETQ. The ends lost 0 bases at V and 9 bases at J; junction bases unmatched: 6. The CDR3 extends over 14 amino acids. CDR3 protein: CASSLEGASGTIYF. CDR3 in DNA: TGCGCCAGCAGCTTGGAGGGGGCTAGTGGCACCATATATTTT.